This entry lists 9 T cell receptor beta chains sequenced from one sample in a study of blood T cell repertoires in COVID-19. Assay: immunoSEQ multiplex PCR; the TCRdb copy retains only in-frame clones and omits some. The table lists roughly 50,000 clones, around 90% of them singletons, with 10% to 15% in the top ten. The source material was peripheral blood. These receptors came from a man at least 80 years old with acute or convalescent COVID-19.

The rearrangement links TRBV7-9 to TRBJ2-3, with 10 bases matching TRBD1. Germline CDR1 reads SEHNR; CDR2 reads FQNEAQ (reference sequence). V lost 4 bases and J lost 6; bases outside the gene matches: 4. The CDR3 spans 14 residues. The CDR3 spells CASSSRQGADTQYF. CDR3 nucleotide sequence: TGTGCCAGCAGCTCGAGACAGGGGGCGGATACGCAGTATTTT. The variable domain in full, with the rest retrieved from reference TRBV7-9 and TRBJ2-3, is DTGVSQNPRHKITKRGQNVTFRCDPISEHNRLYWYRQTLGQGPEFLTYFQNEAQLEKSRLLSDRFSAERPKGSFSTLEIQRTEQGDSAMYLCASSSRQGADTQYFGPGTRLTVL.

The rearrangement uses TRBV10-3 and TRBJ1-2; the D gene is possibly TRBD1 (5 bases). Between the trimmed V and J ends, which lost 10 bases and 8 bases, there was a span of 32 bases. Germline V gene data show CDR1 as ENHRY and CDR2 as SYGVKD. The CDR3 is made up of 17 amino acids. CDR3 sequence reads: CATNPGYGSGYGYGYTF. CDR3 in DNA: TGTGCCACCAACCCAGGGTATGGGAGCGGGTATGGATACGGCTACACCTTC.

V gene TRBV12-3 or TRBV12-4 combines with J gene TRBJ1-3; 7 bases are shared with TRBD1. The CDR3 contains 13 residues. J gave up 5 bases and V 6 bases, and 4 bases lay outside the gene matches. CDR3 in DNA: TGTGCCAGCAGCCCGACAGGGAGAAACACCATATATTTT. Residues: CASSPTGRNTIYF.

The chain carries TRBV2 and TRBJ2-3; perhaps TRBD2 as D (6 bases). The V end lost 8 bases, the J end lost 2 bases, and 17 bases lay between the germline ends. The CDR3 runs 15 residues. Germline V gives CDR1 SNHLY, CDR2 FYNNEI. The DNA of the CDR3 is TGTGCCAGCGATCTGCGACGGGGGACCACAGATACGCAGTATTTT. Its translation: CASDLRRGTTDTQYF.

The chain has TRBV10-2 and TRBJ2-3; 13 positions match TRBD2. Germline V gene data show CDR1 as WSHSY and CDR2 as SAAADI. The CDR3 has 18 residues. With V trimmed by 0 bases and J by 6 bases, 9 bases remained unmatched. The DNA for the CDR3 is TGCGCCAGCAGTGAGTCGGTCACTAGCGGGGGGGCAGGGGATACGCAGTATTTT. Its translation is CASSESVTSGGAGDTQYF.

The gene calls are TRBV18 and TRBJ2-3; possibly TRBD2 for D (6 bases). Germline V gives CDR1 KGHSH, CDR2 LQKENI. The CDR3 contains 12 residues. V was cut by 3 bases and J by 6 bases, with 7 bases left in between. The CDR3 nucleotides read TGTGCCAGCTCACCTGGGGGGGATACGCAGTATTTT. This gives the protein CASSPGGDTQYF.

The chain links TRBV4-1 to TRBJ2-5; 12 nucleotides agree with TRBD1. The CDR3 runs 15 residues. The ends lost 4 bases at V and 5 bases at J; junction bases unmatched: 5. From germline, CDR1 is MGHRA and CDR2 YSYEKL. The CDR3 nucleotides read TGCGCCAGCAGCCCGGGACAGGGGGCGCGTGAGACCCAGTACTTC. Translation gives CASSPGQGARETQYF.

The chain uses TRBV7-9 and TRBJ1-4; TRBD1 matches at 8 bases. V was pared by 5 bases and J by 7 bases, with 6 bases of the junction left unmatched. Germline CDR1 is SEHNR and CDR2 is FQNEAQ (reference sequence). This CDR3 region has 14 residues. CDR3 region: CASSLGQGSEKLFF. CDR3 coding DNA: TGTGCCAGCAGCCTAGGACAGGGTAGTGAAAAACTGTTTTTT.

In this sample, this clone turned up a few times. The chain combines TRBV10-3 with TRBJ2-2, with 7 bases that match TRBD2. J lost 7 bases, V lost 10 bases, and 3 bases had no gene match. This CDR3 region has 11 residues. Germline values: CDR1 ENHRY, CDR2 SYGVKD. This CDR3 is CASAGDGELFF. The CDR3 coding sequence is TGTGCCAGCGCGGGGGACGGGGAGCTGTTTTTT.